This T cell receptor beta chain appears in the sequencing data of a study of T cells after yellow fever vaccination. The V gene's germline CDR1 is SGHDN and CDR2 FVKESK. Trimming removed 4 bases at V and 4 bases at J, with 16 bases between. The CDR3 consists of 15 residues. Study-wide points: Overall, a small share of clonotypes was seen in both CD4 and CD8 compartments. Though it reached lower strength, the secondary response hit its peak faster, day 5 versus 15.

This clonotype appeared a few times. Its antigen remains unknown. Making TCR cDNA involved 5'RACE template switching, which added UMIs and a universal primer site. MiXCR, applied by TCRdb to the 5' RACE reads, yields one record per CDR3 protein. The repertoire holds approximately 550,000 distinct CDR3 sequences, with about 14% as singletons. The source is a young man who received the YFV17D yellow fever vaccine. Here the sequenced sample was PBMCs, taken on the day of the yellow fever booster vaccination. The genes are TRBV14 and TRBJ2-5; possibly TRBD1 or TRBD2 for D (7 bases each). As DNA, the CDR3 is TGTGCCAGCAGCCGTCAGGGGGGGAAAGCAGAGACCCAGTACTTC. This gives the protein CASSRQGGKAETQYF.